Each of the 16 T cell receptor beta chains below was sequenced from the same sample in a study of beta chain features in type 1 diabetes. Of the isolated RNA, all was reverse transcribed, and so the sequenced material was expressed TCRB transcripts. Produced via immunoSEQ multiplex PCR; TCRdb's table is partial and in-frame only. This sample has about 360,000 clones, with around 12% found just once. The sequenced sample was naive CD4+ T cells from blood. The receptors derive from a man aged 18 to 29 in good health.

There are a few counts of this clone. The rearrangement joins TRBV5-4 to TRBJ2-3, with unresolved D. The V gene lost 4 bases and the J gene lost 6 bases, with 15 bases spanning the gap. This CDR3 comprises 14 residues. Germline CDR1 and CDR2: SGHNT and YYREEE (reference sequence). CDR3 amino acids: CASSKYTLEDTQYF. CDR3 sequence (DNA): TGTGCCAGCAGCAAATACACTCTAGAGGATACGCAGTATTTT.

The rearrangement uses TRBV28 and TRBJ2-7; a possible D gene is TRBD2 (5 bases). Between the trimmed V and J ends, which lost 10 bases and 12 bases, there was a span of 22 bases. CDR3 size: 12 residues. Per germline, CDR1 MDHEN and CDR2 SYDVKM. As DNA, the CDR3 is TGTGCCACCAGCACGGGGTCAGAGGGTCGGTACTTC. It translates to CATSTGSEGRYF.

The table lists this clone with a few counts. This sequence joins TRBV5-4 and TRBJ2-2; the D gene is possibly TRBD1 (6 bases). V dropped 0 bases and J dropped 0 bases, with 9 bases sitting between them. CDR3 size: 16 residues. Germline V gene lookup returns CDR1 SGHNT and CDR2 YYREEE (reference sequence). CDR3 sequence reads: CASSLGTASNTGELFF. As DNA, the CDR3 is TGTGCCAGCAGCTTGGGGACAGCCTCGAACACCGGGGAGCTGTTTTTT.

The rearrangement links TRBV7-2 to TRBJ2-1; 8 bases are a match to TRBD2. The CDR3 loop spans 18 amino acids. Germline trimming cut 1 base from V and 4 bases from J; bases unmatched to any gene: 12. The germline V gene has CDR1 SGHTA and CDR2 FQGNSA. Here the CDR3 reads CASSLGPLSGSGYNEQFF. In DNA form, the CDR3 reads TGTGCCAGCAGCTTAGGACCGCTGAGCGGGAGTGGTTACAATGAGCAGTTCTTC.

The table lists this clone with a few counts. The chain couples TRBV7-2 to TRBJ1-2; 7 bases match TRBD1. This CDR3 has 14 residues. CDR1 is SGHTA, CDR2 FQGNSA, per germline. The V segment lost 3 bases and the J segment 14 bases; nucleotides outside the gene matches: 15. The CDR3: CASSFTTGVSAWTF. The CDR3 DNA is TGTGCCAGCAGCTTCACTACAGGGGTTTCTGCGTGGACCTTC.

A few counts support this clone. The rearrangement uses TRBV30 and TRBJ2-7; 8 nucleotides match TRBD2. The CDR3 covers 15 residues. Losses at the gene ends were 1 base for V and 3 bases for J; bases not matched to a gene: 8. Germline assignment: CDR1 GTSNPN and CDR2 SVGIG (reference sequence). CDR3 protein: CAWSGSGAPHYEQYF. Written as DNA, the CDR3 is TGTGCCTGGAGTGGTAGCGGGGCTCCTCACTACGAGCAGTACTTC.

This clone showed up just a few times. The chain couples TRBV4-2 to TRBJ1-2; TRBD1 might be the D (5 bases). Germline-derived CDR1 and CDR2 are LGHNA and YNFKEQ. Trimming left V 3 bases short and J 4 bases short, with 15 bases between. The CDR3 totals 15 residues. CDR3 sequence: CASSQEGGVGYGYTF. CDR3 in DNA: TGTGCCAGCAGCCAGGAAGGAGGGGTTGGCTATGGCTACACCTTC.

This chain connects TRBV28 to TRBJ1-4; weak D call: TRBD1 (6 bases). The ends were cut back, 1 base at V and 8 bases at J, with 11 bases in the middle. Germline CDR1 MDHEN, CDR2 SYDVKM. This CDR3 contains 14 residues. Here the CDR3 reads CASSLSERGEKLFF. CDR3 DNA: TGTGCCAGCAGTTTATCGGAAAGGGGGGAAAAACTGTTTTTT. Supplemented by reference TRBV28 and TRBJ1-4, the full variable domain reads DVKVTQSSRYLVKRTGEKVFLECVQDMDHENMFWYRQDPGLGLRLIYFSYDVKMKEKGDIPEGYSVSREKKERFSLILESASTNQTSMYLCASSLSERGEKLFFGSGTQLSVL.

This clone appeared a few times. The V gene is TRBV4-3, the J gene TRBJ2-1; TRBD2 is a possible D gene (5 bases). With 1 base removed from V and 0 bases from J, the gap between germline ends came to 22 bases. The germline gives CDR1 LGHNA, CDR2 YSLEER. The CDR3 runs 20 residues. CDR3 region: CASSQAVLPSGVSSYNEQFF. Written as DNA, the CDR3 is TGCGCCAGCAGCCAAGCAGTCCTCCCCTCCGGGGTCAGCTCCTACAATGAGCAGTTCTTC.

The rearrangement joins TRBV6-5 to TRBJ2-7, with 8 nucleotides matching TRBD2. Germline CDR1 and CDR2: MNHEY and SVGAGI. The length of the CDR3 is 14 residues. V was pared by 0 bases and J by 7 bases, with 5 bases of the junction left unmatched. CDR3 sequence reads: CASSYSGGGWEQYF. DNA for the CDR3: TGTGCCAGCAGTTACTCAGGCGGGGGGTGGGAGCAGTACTTC.

The chain carries TRBV10-3 and TRBJ2-1; possibly TRBD2 for D (6 bases). CDR1 and CDR2 from the germline V gene are ENHRY and SYGVKD. The CDR3 contains 16 residues. Deletions cut 11 bases from V and 5 bases from J, with 25 bases between. In nucleotides, the CDR3 is TGTGCCCACTCAGGGAGGTCGGGACTCCCCCACAATGAGCAGTTCTTC. It is translated as CAHSGRSGLPHNEQFF.

The CDR3 region is CASSFGPEGANTGELFF. For the CDR3, the DNA is TGTGCCAGCAGCTTTGGGCCTGAGGGCGCGAACACCGGGGAGCTGTTTTTT. This chain connects TRBV7-8 to TRBJ2-2; D is possibly TRBD2 (5 bases). V dropped 3 bases and J dropped 0 bases, with 14 bases sitting between them. The CDR3 length is 17 residues. Germline CDR1 is SGHVS and CDR2 is FQNEAQ.

The V gene is TRBV29-1, the J gene TRBJ1-2; no clear D gene. From germline, CDR1 is SQVTM and CDR2 ANQGSEA. CDR3 size: 14 residues. With 5 bases removed from V and 8 bases from J, the gap between germline ends came to 21 bases. The CDR3 nucleotides are TGCAGCGTTAAACCTATTTACAGTGAGAACGGCTACACCTTC. Protein sequence: CSVKPIYSENGYTF.

The chain couples TRBV11-1 to TRBJ2-5; D is perhaps TRBD1 (6 bases). This CDR3 has 13 amino acids. V lost 5 bases and J lost 1, with 8 bases in between. Germline CDR1 reads SGHAT; CDR2 reads FQDESV (reference sequence). This chain's CDR3 is CASSPDSQETQYF. CDR3 in DNA: TGTGCCAGCAGCCCGGACAGCCAAGAGACCCAGTACTTC.

This clone has just a few counts. The DNA is left out, because the CDR3 cannot be placed on it with certainty; the CDR3 is given as TCRdb lists it. V is TRBV7-9 and J is TRBJ2-5; TRBD2, the table's D call, was not compared with the DNA. Germline-derived CDR1 and CDR2 are SEHNR and FQNEAQ (reference sequence). The CDR3 has 13 residues if both end residues are counted. The CDR3 sequence is CASSFGEGETQYF.

There are a few counts of this clone. V usage is TRBV7-2 and J usage is TRBJ1-1; D call uncertain. Germline CDR1 reads SGHTA; CDR2 reads FQGNSA. V shed 0 bases and J shed 4 bases, with 9 bases lying between them. The CDR3 is made up of 14 amino acids. CDR3 sequence reads: CASSLAGGVTEAFF. In nucleotides, the CDR3 is TGTGCCAGCAGCTTAGCAGGCGGGGTCACTGAAGCTTTCTTT.